This TCR beta chain was sequenced during a study of cytomegalovirus exposure and HLA in healthy donors. Study as a whole: According to later analysis, the same platform produced the 120 validation and several hundred first-cohort repertoires. Overall study findings and caveats: Subsequent analysis of the 95 to 150 validation repertoires found a tendency for first-cohort TCR clusters to co-occur. Reports showed the classifier diagnosing cytomegalovirus status with high specificity and sensitivity.

Donors came from a validation cohort of 90 to 150 subjects, distinct from the first 666-subject cohort. Regarding this clone: Its antigen remains unidentified.

This table comes from immunoSEQ multiplex PCR, and its TCRdb copy is limited to in-frame clones, with some not included. The sample has about 130,000 clones, approximately 92% seen once. With 6 bases removed from V and 6 bases from J, the gap between germline ends came to 18 bases. Germline V gene data show CDR1 as MNHNY and CDR2 as SVGAGI (reference sequence). This CDR3 is 15 amino acids long. Material: PBMCs. The V and J genes are TRBV6-6 and TRBJ1-5; D remains unclear. This TCR was sampled from a woman aged 18 to 35 in good health and CMV-seronegative. The CDR3 sequence is CASSAGSTLSQPQHF. The CDR3 DNA sequence: TGTGCCAGCAGCGCGGGCTCTACCCTGAGTCAGCCCCAGCATTTT.